These 9 T cell receptor beta chains were all obtained from the same sample, sequenced in a study of cytomegalovirus exposure and HLA in healthy donors. 60 Vbeta and 13 Jbeta primers were used in PCR. Repertoires were generated with immunoSEQ multiplex PCR, while TCRdb's copy carries only in-frame clones and drops some. The repertoire holds approximately 150,000 clones, with 70% to 75% as singletons. Sequences were obtained from PBMCs. The receptors were sampled from a man between 18 and 35 years old in good health and CMV-seropositive.

This clone was counted a single time. The genes are TRBV19 and TRBJ1-2; a weak D match, TRBD1 (6 bases). The CDR3 totals 17 residues. Trimming pared 2 bases from V and 0 bases from J, leaving 16 bases between. CDR1 and CDR2 from the germline V gene are LNHDA and SQIVND (reference sequence). The CDR3 sequence: CASSISRWTATNYGYTF. In DNA form, the CDR3 reads TGTGCCAGTAGTATATCTAGATGGACAGCTACTAACTATGGCTACACCTTC.

This clone was counted a few times. This chain uses TRBV5-1 with TRBJ1-1; D remains unclear. Germline CDR1 and CDR2: SGHRS and YFSETQ. This CDR3 spans 13 amino acids. V was pared by 4 bases and J by 6 bases, with 13 bases between. DNA for the CDR3: TGCGCCAGCAGCGGACTGATGGACCCTGAAGCTTTCTTT. Amino acids: CASSGLMDPEAFF.

This chain connects TRBV5-1 to TRBJ1-2; 9 positions match TRBD1. V dropped 4 bases and J dropped 7; count of bases not matched to a gene: 5. CDR1 SGHRS and CDR2 YFSETQ come from the germline V gene. The CDR3 covers 13 residues. The CDR3 nucleotides are TGCGCCAGCAGCCCCCGGGACAGGGTTGGCTACACCTTC. This codes for CASSPRDRVGYTF.

This clone was picked up a small number of times. The rearrangement joins TRBV5-1 to TRBJ2-3, with TRBD2 matching over 11 bases. The CDR3 loop spans 17 amino acids. The J segment lost 2 bases and the V segment lost 6 bases, leaving 11 bases of the junction unmatched. The germline V gene has CDR1 SGHRS and CDR2 YFSETQ. Here the CDR3 DNA reads TGCGCCAGCAACCCCACTAGCGGGGGAACTTACACAGATACGCAGTATTTT. Translation gives CASNPTSGGTYTDTQYF.

The J gene is TRBJ2-3, the V gene TRBV7-2; D unclear. Trimming shortened V by 5 bases and J by 5 bases, and 11 bases separated the two germline ends. The CDR3 runs 13 residues. The germline V gene encodes CDR1 SGHTA and CDR2 FQGNSA. The CDR3 is CASSQRHGDTQYF. The CDR3 region has the DNA TGTGCCAGCAGCCAAAGACACGGAGATACGCAGTATTTT.

V gene TRBV6-1 combines with J gene TRBJ2-1, with 7 bases aligning to TRBD2. With V trimmed by 1 base and J by 3 bases, 6 bases remained unmatched. There are 16 residues in the CDR3. Germline CDR1 MNHNS, CDR2 SASEGT. The chain's CDR3 is CASSEEFGGFYNEQFF. CDR3 sequence (DNA): TGTGCCAGCAGTGAAGAGTTCGGGGGGTTCTACAATGAGCAGTTCTTC.

The rearrangement links TRBV10-1 to TRBJ2-5; D perhaps matches TRBD2 (5 bases). The V and J ends lost 5 bases and 5 bases respectively, with 15 bases between them. The V gene's germline CDR1 is WNHNN and CDR2 SYGVQD (reference sequence). The CDR3 consists of 14 residues. The CDR3 DNA sequence: TGCGCCAGCAGTTCGGGATCGCAGAGGGAGACCCAGTACTTC. Protein product: CASSSGSQRETQYF.

This chain connects TRBV2 to TRBJ2-5; D gene unclear. This CDR3 contains 12 residues. V lost 8 bases and J 3 bases, leaving 10 bases between the germline ends. Germline V gene lookup returns CDR1 SNHLY and CDR2 FYNNEI. The CDR3 region is CASSAGKETQYF. Here the CDR3 DNA reads TGTGCCAGCTCGGCAGGCAAAGAGACCCAGTACTTC. Filled out from reference TRBV2 and TRBJ2-5, the complete variable domain reads EPEVTQTPSHQVTQMGQEVILRCVPISNHLYFYWYRQILGQKVEFLVSFYNNEISEKSEIFDDQFSVERPDGSNFTLKIRSTKLEDSAMYFCASSAGKETQYFGPGTRLLVL.

The chain has TRBV19 and TRBJ1-1; D not resolved. The CDR3 is 15 amino acids. CDR1 is LNHDA and CDR2 is SQIVND in the germline V gene (reference sequence). V was trimmed by 5 bases and J by 1 base, leaving 14 bases between them. The CDR3 coding sequence is TGTGCCAGTAGTCGTCACGACAAACCGAACACTGAAGCTTTCTTT. It specifies CASSRHDKPNTEAFF.